The T cell receptor (beta chain) described here comes from a study of neoadjuvant anti-PD-1 for oral cavity cancer. Study at large: Non-progressing patients received a fourth nivolumab dose near day 43, then surgery on days 50-56.

Worth noting for this clone: The antigen is not known.

CDR3 length: 13 amino acids. The V end was cut by 0 bases, the J end by 7 bases, with 8 bases between. The germline V gene encodes CDR1 SGHRS and CDR2 YFSETQ. Method: immunoSEQ multiplex PCR; TCRdb's copy keeps in-frame clones and lacks some. The sample includes some 33,000 clones, approximately 87% of them seen just once. The study's findings and limits: Post-nivolumab, blood T cell clonality was significantly elevated in non-responders.

Stage II-IVA oral cavity squamous cell carcinoma was new and untreated by systemic or radiation therapy. The specimen comprised PBMCs, sampled before nivolumab (anti-PD-1) treatment. The receptor's source is a person aged 35-79 years with oral cavity squamous cell carcinoma. This chain joins TRBV5-1 and TRBJ1-5; no reliable D call. The CDR3 region has the DNA TGCGCCAGCAGCTTGGGTGGTGGCCAGCCCCAGCATTTT. It encodes CASSLGGGQPQHF.